These 7 T cell receptor beta chains share one sample of origin, sequenced in a study of blood T cell repertoires in COVID-19. Assay: immunoSEQ multiplex PCR; the TCRdb copy retains only in-frame clones and omits some. The sample has around 250,000 clones; approximately 91% are singletons. The sequenced material came from peripheral blood. The receptors were gathered from a human donor in a cohort sampled during active COVID-19.

The chain couples TRBV4-2 to TRBJ2-7; tentative D call: TRBD1 (6 bases). Germline V gene lookup returns CDR1 LGHNA and CDR2 YNFKEQ. The CDR3 is 15 residues long. V was clipped by 4 bases and J by 5 bases, with 18 bases between them. The CDR3 DNA reads as TGTGCCAGCAGCCCGGGAACAGGGATATTCAACGAGCAGTACTTC. Translating it yields CASSPGTGIFNEQYF.

The chain joins TRBV6-5 to TRBJ2-3, with D perhaps matching TRBD2 (5 bases). The germline V gene encodes CDR1 MNHEY and CDR2 SVGAGI. Trimming left V 0 bases short and J 4 bases short, with 8 bases between. This CDR3 is 14 amino acids long. CDR3 residues: CASSYSRASDTQYF. The CDR3 DNA sequence: TGTGCCAGCAGTTACTCGAGGGCCTCAGATACGCAGTATTTT.

The CDR3 loop is CASSPEVGRNQPQHF. DNA of the CDR3: TGTGCCAGCAGCCCCGAAGTGGGGCGCAATCAGCCCCAGCATTTT. The chain combines TRBV11-2 with TRBJ1-5, with D possibly being TRBD1 (5 bases). V lost 5 bases, J lost 2 bases, and 13 bases lay in between. This CDR3 has 15 amino acids. Looked up from germline, CDR1 is SGHAT and CDR2 is FQNNGV.

The chain has TRBV9 and TRBJ2-3; 11 bases are a match to TRBD2. The CDR3 sequence is 16 residues long. V dropped 1 base and J dropped 5; count of bases not matched to a gene: 6. Germline V CDR1 and CDR2: SGDLS, YYNGEE. In DNA form, the CDR3 reads TGTGCCAGCAGCGTAAATAGCGGGGGGGATATAGATACGCAGTATTTT. The encoded protein is CASSVNSGGDIDTQYF.

The chain's CDR3 is CASSINSGNYEQYF. In nucleotides, the CDR3 is TGTGCCAGCAGCATAAACTCCGGGAACTACGAGCAGTACTTC. V is TRBV9 and J is TRBJ2-7; tentative D call: TRBD2 (5 bases). V gave up 4 bases and J gave up 3 bases, with 14 bases separating them. The germline gives CDR1 SGDLS, CDR2 YYNGEE. This CDR3 region has 14 residues.

The J gene is TRBJ1-2, the V gene TRBV19; perhaps TRBD1 as D (6 bases). Per the germline V gene, CDR1 is LNHDA and CDR2 is SQIVND (reference sequence). CDR3 length: 14 amino acids. V lost 7 bases to trimming and J lost 3 bases, with 15 bases between them. The CDR3 is CASTPLGGDYGYTF. As DNA, the CDR3 is TGTGCCAGTACCCCCCTAGGGGGGGACTATGGCTACACCTTC.

This chain joins TRBV5-6 and TRBJ2-2, with D hard to call. V gave up 7 bases and J gave up 4 bases, with 5 bases separating them. Germline assignment: CDR1 SGHDT and CDR2 YYEEEE. The CDR3 contains 11 residues. DNA of the CDR3: TGTGCCAGCTCAGGCACCGGGGAGCTGTTTTTT. It specifies CASSGTGELFF. Based on the CDR3 plus reference TRBV5-6 and TRBJ2-2, the full variable domain is DAGVTQSPTHLIKTRGQQVTLRCSPKSGHDTVSWYQQALGQGPQFIFQYYEEEERQRGNFPDRFSGHQFPNYSSELNVNALLLGDSALYLCASSGTGELFFGEGSRLTVL.